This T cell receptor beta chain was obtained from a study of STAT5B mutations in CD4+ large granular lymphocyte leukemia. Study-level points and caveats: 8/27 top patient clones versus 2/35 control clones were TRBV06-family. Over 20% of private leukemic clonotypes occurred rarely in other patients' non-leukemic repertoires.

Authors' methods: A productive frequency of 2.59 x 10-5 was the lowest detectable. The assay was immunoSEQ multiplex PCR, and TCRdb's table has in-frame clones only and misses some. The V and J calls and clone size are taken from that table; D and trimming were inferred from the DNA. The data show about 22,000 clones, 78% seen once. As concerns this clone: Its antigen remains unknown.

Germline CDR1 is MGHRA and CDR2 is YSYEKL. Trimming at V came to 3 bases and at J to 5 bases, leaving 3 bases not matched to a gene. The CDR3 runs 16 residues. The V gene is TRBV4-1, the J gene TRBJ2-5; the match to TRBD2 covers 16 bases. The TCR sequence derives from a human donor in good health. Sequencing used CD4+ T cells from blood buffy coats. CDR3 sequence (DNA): TGCGCCAGCAGCCAGGGACTAGCGGGAGGGCCGGAGACCCAGTACTTC. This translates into CASSQGLAGGPETQYF.